The present T cell receptor beta chain was sequenced within a study of T cell repertoires in cytomegalovirus infection. For this clonotype: Its antigen is unidentified.

Whole-study findings and limits: Dominating the ex vivo response were TCR beta clonotypes that were CMV-specific and HLA-C-restricted.

MiXCR, run by TCRdb on the reads, gives a single entry per CDR3 protein. The table has 800,000 to 950,000 distinct CDR3 sequences, approximately 32% seen once; the top ten hold approximately 13%. Germline V gene sequence: CDR1 SGHNT, CDR2 YYREEE (reference sequence). Losses at the gene ends were 4 bases for V and 0 bases for J; bases not matched to a gene: 18. CDR3 length: 19 residues. This clonotype was sampled from a human donor in good health (CMV status not recorded). Some clones in this sample may be carry-over from other donors' samples. This chain connects TRBV5-4 to TRBJ2-7, with 8 bases lining up with TRBD2. Specimen: cultured CD8+ T cells from PBMCs, collected from culture after CMV antigen stimulation. The CDR3 region is CASSGEPGQPGLVSYEQYF. CDR3 coding DNA: TGTGCCAGCAGCGGAGAACCGGGACAACCGGGACTAGTCTCCTACGAGCAGTACTTC.